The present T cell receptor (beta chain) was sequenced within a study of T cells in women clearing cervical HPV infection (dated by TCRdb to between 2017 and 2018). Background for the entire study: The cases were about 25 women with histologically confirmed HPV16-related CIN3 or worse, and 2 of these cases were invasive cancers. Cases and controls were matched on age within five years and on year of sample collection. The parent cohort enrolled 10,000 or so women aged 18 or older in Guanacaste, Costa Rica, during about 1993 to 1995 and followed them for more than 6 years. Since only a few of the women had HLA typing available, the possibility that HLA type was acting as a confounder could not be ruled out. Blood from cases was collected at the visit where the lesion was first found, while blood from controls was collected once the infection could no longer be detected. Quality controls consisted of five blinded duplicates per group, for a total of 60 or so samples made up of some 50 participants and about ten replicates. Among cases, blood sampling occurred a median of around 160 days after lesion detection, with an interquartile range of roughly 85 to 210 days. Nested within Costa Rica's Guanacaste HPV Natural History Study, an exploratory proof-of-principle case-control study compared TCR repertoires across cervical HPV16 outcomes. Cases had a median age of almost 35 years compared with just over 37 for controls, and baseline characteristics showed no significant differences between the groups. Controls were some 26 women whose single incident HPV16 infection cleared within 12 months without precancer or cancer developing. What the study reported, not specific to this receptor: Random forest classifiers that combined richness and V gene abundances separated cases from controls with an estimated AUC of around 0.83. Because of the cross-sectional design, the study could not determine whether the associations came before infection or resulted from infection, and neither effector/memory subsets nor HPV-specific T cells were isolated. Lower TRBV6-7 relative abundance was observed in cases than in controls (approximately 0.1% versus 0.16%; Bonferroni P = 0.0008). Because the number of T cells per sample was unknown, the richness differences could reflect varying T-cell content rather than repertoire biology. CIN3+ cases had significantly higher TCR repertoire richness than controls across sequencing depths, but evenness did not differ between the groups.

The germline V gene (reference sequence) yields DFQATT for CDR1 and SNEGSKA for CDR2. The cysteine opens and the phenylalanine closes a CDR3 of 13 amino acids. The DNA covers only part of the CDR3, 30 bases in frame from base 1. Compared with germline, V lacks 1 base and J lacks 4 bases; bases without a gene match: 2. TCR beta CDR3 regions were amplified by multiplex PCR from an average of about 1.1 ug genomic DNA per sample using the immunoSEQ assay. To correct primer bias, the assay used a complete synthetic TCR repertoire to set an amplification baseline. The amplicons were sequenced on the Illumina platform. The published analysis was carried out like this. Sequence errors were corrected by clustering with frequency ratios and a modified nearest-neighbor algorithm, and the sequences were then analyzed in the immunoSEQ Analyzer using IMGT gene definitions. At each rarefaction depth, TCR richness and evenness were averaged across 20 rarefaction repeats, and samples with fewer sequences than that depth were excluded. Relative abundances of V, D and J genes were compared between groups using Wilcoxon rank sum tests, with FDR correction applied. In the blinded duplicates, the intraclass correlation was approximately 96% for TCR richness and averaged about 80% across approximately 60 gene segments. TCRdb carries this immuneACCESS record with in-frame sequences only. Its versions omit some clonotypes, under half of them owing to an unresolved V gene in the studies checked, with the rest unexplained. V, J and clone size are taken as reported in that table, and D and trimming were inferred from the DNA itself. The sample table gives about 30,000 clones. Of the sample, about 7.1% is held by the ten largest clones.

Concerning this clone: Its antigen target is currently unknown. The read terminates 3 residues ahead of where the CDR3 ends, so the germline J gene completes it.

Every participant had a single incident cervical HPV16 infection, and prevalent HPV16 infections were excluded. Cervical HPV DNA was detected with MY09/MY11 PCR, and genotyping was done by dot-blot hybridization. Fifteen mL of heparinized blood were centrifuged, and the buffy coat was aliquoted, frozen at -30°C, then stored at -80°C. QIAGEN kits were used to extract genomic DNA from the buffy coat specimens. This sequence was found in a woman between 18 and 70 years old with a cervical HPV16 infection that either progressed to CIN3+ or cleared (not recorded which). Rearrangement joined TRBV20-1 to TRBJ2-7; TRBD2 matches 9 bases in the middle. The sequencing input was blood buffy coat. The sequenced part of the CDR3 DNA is TGCAGTGCTAGAGGCGGGGGGGATTACGAG. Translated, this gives CSARGGGDYE. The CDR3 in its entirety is CSARGGGDYEQYF.